Listed below are T cell receptor beta chains from one sample, sequenced in a study of shared clonotypes between healthy human individuals. Generated by immunoSEQ multiplex PCR, the TCRdb table keeps only in-frame clones and is missing some. The sample has approximately 350,000 clones; around 96% are singletons. Input material: memory CD8+ T cells sorted from blood. The receptors were sampled from a man aged 25 to 40 in good health. Both conserved end residues are part of each CDR3. Each record gives: V gene, clone size, D gene, J gene, CDR3 protein, CDR3 DNA. The D gene is left open where the match is weak. Clone size, where shown, is once, few, many, or a class for clones that have expanded.

>TRBV5-5|once|NA|TRBJ2-1
CASSFKNEQFF
TGTGCCAGCAGCTTCAAGAATGAGCAGTTCTTC
>TRBV13|once|TRBD1|TRBJ1-2
CASSPGTGSGYTF
TGTGCCAGCAGCCCAGGGACAGGGTCCGGCTACACCTTC
>TRBV28|NA|NA|TRBJ2-1
CASRHNEQFF
TGTGCCAGCAGACACAATGAGCAGTTCTTC
>TRBV7-2|NA|NA|TRBJ2-7
CASSLGGSRLEQYF
TGTGCCAGCAGCTTAGGTGGATCGAGGCTCGAGCAGTACTTC
>TRBV19|NA|NA|TRBJ2-3
CASSPPRDTTDTQYF
TGTGCCAGTAGTCCCCCCCGGGACACCACAGATACGCAGTATTTT
>TRBV5-6|NA|TRBD2|TRBJ2-5
CASSYSYSGRKQETQYF
TGTGCCAGCAGCTACTCTTATAGCGGGAGGAAACAAGAGACCCAGTACTTC
>TRBV11-3|NA|TRBD1|TRBJ1-1
CASSRGQNTEAFF
TGTGCCAGCAGCAGGGGGCAGAACACTGAAGCTTTCTTT
>TRBV28|once|NA|TRBJ2-7
CASSQGSYEQYF
TGTGCCAGCAGCCAGGGTTCCTACGAGCAGTACTTC
>TRBV10-3|NA|NA|TRBJ2-7
CAISDNSYSYEQYF
TGTGCCATCAGTGACAACTCGTACTCCTACGAGCAGTACTTC
>TRBV11-2|NA|TRBD2|TRBJ2-7
CASSLVPSGTYEQYF
TGTGCCAGCAGCTTAGTACCTAGCGGGACCTACGAGCAGTACTTC